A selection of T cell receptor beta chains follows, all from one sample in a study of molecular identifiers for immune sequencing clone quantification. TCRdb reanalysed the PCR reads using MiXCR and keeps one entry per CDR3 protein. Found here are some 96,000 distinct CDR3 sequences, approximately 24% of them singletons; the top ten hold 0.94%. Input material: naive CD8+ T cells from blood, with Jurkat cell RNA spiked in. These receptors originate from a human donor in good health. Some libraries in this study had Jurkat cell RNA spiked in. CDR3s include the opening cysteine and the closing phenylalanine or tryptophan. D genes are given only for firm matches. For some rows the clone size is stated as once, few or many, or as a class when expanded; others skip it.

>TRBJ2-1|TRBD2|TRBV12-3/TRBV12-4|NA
CASSWTSRGYNEQFF
TGTGCCAGCAGTTGGACTAGCAGGGGATACAATGAGCAGTTCTTC
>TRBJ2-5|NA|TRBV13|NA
CASNLGASQETQYF
TGTGCCAGCAACTTGGGGGCCAGCCAAGAGACCCAGTACTTC
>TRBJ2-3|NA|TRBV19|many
CASRDLGGVRTDTQYF
TGTGCCAGTCGGGATCTTGGCGGGGTTCGGACAGATACGCAGTATTTT
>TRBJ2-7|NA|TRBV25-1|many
CASSAFKEQYF
TGTGCCAGCAGTGCCTTCAAGGAGCAGTACTTC
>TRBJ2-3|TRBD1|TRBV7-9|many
CASSFGRTGTTDTQYF
TGTGCCAGCAGCTTTGGTAGGACAGGGACCACAGATACGCAGTATTTT
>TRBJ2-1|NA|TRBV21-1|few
CASRRQFF
TGTGCCAGCAGGAGACAGTTCTTC
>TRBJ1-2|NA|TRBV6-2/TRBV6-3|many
CASSEGLRYGYTF
TGTGCCAGCAGCGAGGGACTTCGCTATGGCTACACCTTC
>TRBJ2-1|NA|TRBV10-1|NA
CASSERGRLYNEQFF
TGCGCCAGCAGTGAAAGGGGAAGACTCTACAATGAGCAGTTCTTC
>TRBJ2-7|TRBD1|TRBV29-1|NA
CSGGRGQGYEQYF
TGCAGCGGGGGCAGGGGGCAGGGGTACGAGCAGTACTTC
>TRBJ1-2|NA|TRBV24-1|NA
CATSDPTGSGNYGYTF
TGTGCCACCAGTGATCCCACAGGATCTGGTAACTATGGCTACACCTTC
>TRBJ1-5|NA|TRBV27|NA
CASSLRGDQPQHF
TGTGCCAGCAGTTTACGGGGCGATCAGCCCCAGCATTTT
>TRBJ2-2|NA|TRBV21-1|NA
CASSTRDRLNTGELFF
TGTGCCAGCAGCACGAGGGACAGACTAAACACCGGGGAGCTGTTTTTT
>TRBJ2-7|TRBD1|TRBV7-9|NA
CASNQQGPYEPSF
TGTGCCAGCAACCAACAGGGGCCCTACGAGCCGTCCTTC
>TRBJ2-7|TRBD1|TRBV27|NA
CARSPPGGPGYF
TGTGCCCGCAGTCCCCCAGGGGGCCCCGGGTACTTC
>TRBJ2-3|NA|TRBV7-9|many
CITGGPYDTQYF
TGTATTACAGGAGGGCCGTATGATACGCAGTATTTT
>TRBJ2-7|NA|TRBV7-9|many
CASSLEVTSLEQYF
TGTGCCAGCAGCTTAGAGGTGACCAGCCTGGAGCAGTACTTC
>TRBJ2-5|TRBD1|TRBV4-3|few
CASSQGYRGTETQYF
TGCGCCAGCAGCCAAGGCTACAGGGGGACTGAGACCCAGTACTTC
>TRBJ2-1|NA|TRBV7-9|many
CASSLVAGIGEQFF
TGTGCCAGCAGCTTAGTCGCGGGAATCGGGGAGCAGTTCTTC
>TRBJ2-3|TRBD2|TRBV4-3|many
CASSLLLAGEGTDTQYF
TGCGCCAGCAGCCTCCTTCTAGCGGGAGAGGGCACAGATACGCAGTATTTT
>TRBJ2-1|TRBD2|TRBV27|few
CASSPLGVAGELTDEQFF
TGTGCCAGCAGTCCGCTGGGGGTAGCGGGAGAGCTTACAGATGAGCAGTTCTTC
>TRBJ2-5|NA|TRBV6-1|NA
CASSESFTGLLQETQYF
TGTGCCAGCAGTGAATCGTTTACAGGTCTGCTCCAAGAGACCCAGTACTTC
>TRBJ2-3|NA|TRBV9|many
CASSVARSTDTQYF
TGTGCCAGCAGCGTAGCGCGGAGCACAGATACGCAGTATTTT
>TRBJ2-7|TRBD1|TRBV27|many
CASSSFGQGARTSRYEQYF
TGTGCCAGCAGTTCATTCGGACAGGGGGCGAGGACTAGCAGATACGAGCAGTACTTC
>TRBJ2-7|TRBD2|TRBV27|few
CASSLSSGGTYEQYF
TGTGCCAGCAGTTTATCCTCCGGGGGGACTTACGAGCAGTACTTC
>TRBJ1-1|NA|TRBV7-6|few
CASSPGGMNTEAFF
TGTGCCAGCAGCCCCGGAGGCATGAACACTGAAGCTTTCTTT
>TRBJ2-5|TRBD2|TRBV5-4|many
CASSPPRRELAEHEETQYF
TGTGCCAGCAGCCCCCCCCGGCGGGAACTAGCGGAGCATGAAGAGACCCAGTACTTC
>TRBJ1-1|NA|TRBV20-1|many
CSARGDTGEAFF
TGCAGTGCTAGAGGGGACACCGGTGAAGCTTTCTTT
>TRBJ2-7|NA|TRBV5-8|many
CASSLTFDEQYF
TGTGCCAGCAGCTTGACTTTCGACGAGCAGTACTTC
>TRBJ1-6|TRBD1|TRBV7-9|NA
CAGSRDSKNSPLHF
TGTGCCGGCAGCCGGGACAGTAAGAATTCACCCCTCCACTTT
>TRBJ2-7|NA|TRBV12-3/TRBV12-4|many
CASSFSLAGLYF
TGTGCCAGCAGTTTTTCGCTAGCTGGTTTGTACTTC
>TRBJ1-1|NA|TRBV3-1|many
CASSQERRGPEAFF
TGTGCCAGCAGCCAAGAACGCCGGGGGCCTGAAGCTTTCTTT
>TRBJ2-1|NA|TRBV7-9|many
CASSTQTVTGRNEQFF
TGTGCCAGCAGCACCCAGACCGTGACAGGGAGGAATGAGCAGTTCTTC
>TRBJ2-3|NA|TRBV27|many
CASSSLDRIDTQYF
TGTGCCAGCAGTTCGCTCGACCGCATAGATACGCAGTATTTT
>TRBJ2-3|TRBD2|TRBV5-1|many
CASSLALAGVADTQYF
TGCGCCAGCAGCTTGGCGCTAGCGGGAGTAGCAGATACGCAGTATTTT
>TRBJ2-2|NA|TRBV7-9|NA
CASSTPVGGRRAPGALFF
TGTGCCAGCAGTACCCCTGTGGGCGGGCGCCGGGCCCCCGGGGCGCTGTTTTTT
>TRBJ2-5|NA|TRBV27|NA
CASRPQIQETQYF
TGTGCCAGCAGGCCCCAAATCCAAGAGACCCAGTACTTC
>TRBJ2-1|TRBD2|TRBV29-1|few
CSVEGLADSSYNEQFF
TGCAGCGTTGAAGGACTAGCGGATAGCTCCTACAATGAGCAGTTCTTC
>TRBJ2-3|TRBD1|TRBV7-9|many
CASSPPRGYTDTQYF
TGTGCCAGCAGCCCCCCCAGGGGGTACACAGATACGCAGTATTTT
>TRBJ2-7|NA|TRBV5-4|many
CASSPNRGAEQYF
TGTGCCAGCAGCCCAAACCGGGGGGCCGAGCAGTACTTC
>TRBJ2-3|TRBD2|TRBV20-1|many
CSARDLYGTVAGGTDTQYF
TGCAGTGCTAGAGATTTATACGGGACGGTAGCGGGTGGCACAGATACGCAGTATTTT